A single T cell receptor beta chain is shown here with its context. Its antigen is undetermined. The read comes to an end 3 residues before the CDR3 does, leaving the germline J gene to fill in the end. This sample was included in a study of T cells in women clearing cervical HPV infection. Study context: Cases: HPV16-related CIN3 or worse on histology, 2 invasive cancers. Only a few women had HLA typing results available.

Unmatched junction bases numbered 4, after V lost 2 bases and J lost 3 bases. Germline V gives CDR1 SGHDN, CDR2 FVKESK. This CDR3 is built from 15 residues. Here immunoSEQ multiplex PCR was the method, and the copy in TCRdb shows in-frame clones only, minus some. The sample totals 28,000 or so clones. Study outcomes and limitations: TRBV6-7 abundance was lower in cases than controls (approximately 0.11% versus 0.16%). Effector/memory and HPV-specific T cells were not isolated, and association timing is unknown.

V usage is TRBV14 and J usage is TRBJ2-7, with TRBD2 matching 10 bases. The clonotype comes from a woman between 18 and 70 years old with a cervical HPV16 infection that either progressed to CIN3+ or cleared (not recorded which). Sequenced material: blood buffy coat. CDR3 sequence: CASSQPSGGLYEQYF. The CDR3 bases that were read are TGTGCCAGCAGCCAACCTAGCGGGGGACTCTACGAG.